This T cell receptor beta chain was captured by sequencing in a study of T cell clonotyping in hematopoietic cell transplantation (dated by TCRdb to the early 2020s). Some background on the complete study: The study collected 130 to 150 blood samples from under 45 consecutive transplant recipients and their related donors. Recruitment of patients ran from 2015 to early 2017, and follow-up continued until September 2020 or until death. Overall study outcomes, separate from this receptor: Only a small fraction of recipient repertoires overlapped donor repertoires, with over 95% appearing de novo at the given depth. The sample size was limited, and because cells were not sorted, the contributions of CD4 and CD8 repertoires could not be separated. Recipient TCR diversity fell after transplant, with pathologically expanded clonotypes rising progressively from day 30 to day 180. Inverse Simpson Index values from donors and from recipients before transplant predicted broader TCR repertoire diversity after transplant.

A note on this clone: The clone's antigen remains unknown. Per-base qualities were not stored, and no clone one base away is much larger.

V is pared back by 7 bases and J by 2 bases, with 17 bases lying between the germline termini. CDR1 and CDR2 are drawn from the germline V gene (reference sequence): GTSNPN, SVGIG. The CDR3 holds 14 amino acids from the cysteine to the phenylalanine. Only the CDR3 region is kept as DNA, spanning 42 bases read in frame from base 1. What this sample's time point label stands for: 180 days after allo-HCT. Recipient blood was collected about 28 days before transplant and at days 30, 100 and 180 after transplant. Using Nuclei Lysis Solution, genomic DNA was extracted from unfractionated peripheral blood mononuclear cells that were either fresh or cryopreserved. With the immunoSEQ assay, which is a bias-controlled multiplex PCR relying on V- and J-specific primers, TCR beta CDR3 regions were amplified from genomic DNA. A second PCR step added a proprietary barcode and Illumina adapter sequences to the CDR3 amplicons. An Illumina MiSeq instrument was used for sequencing of the CDR3 libraries. The study's processing was this. immunoSEQ Analyzer 3.0 was used for export and quality control, with R Bioconductor and Immunarch used for downstream analyses. Only productive rearrangements within the normalized downsampled data set were used in the calculation of repertoire metrics. In the normalized cohort, a clonotype counted as pathologically expanded if the clonotype was larger than 5 templates. Repertoire diversity was measured with the Inverse Simpson Index. The non-normalized data set was used for CMV-specificity analyses so that all clonotypes could be captured. As stored in TCRdb, this immuneACCESS dataset retains in-frame rearrangements with V and J assigned. A fraction of the clones does not appear; measured against another copy, unresolved V genes explain less than half of the discrepancy, and the remainder lacks a known reason. V and J calls and clone size are those listed in that table; D and trimming were worked out from the DNA. Here the sample has under 5,000 clones; roughly 19% occur a single time. The ten largest clones capture over 20% of the sample.

Sequencing used PBMCs, obtained 180 days after allogeneic stem cell transplant. This receptor chain uses TRBV30 and TRBJ1-2, and the D gene may be TRBD1, 5 bases matching. The receptor was isolated from a male patient aged 18-30 years who had an allogeneic stem cell transplant, so the T cells may come from the graft donor. Some clones in this sample may be carry-over from other donors' samples. CDR3 loop: CASTLGATNYGYTF. Here is the DNA: TGTGCCTCCACCCTCGGGGCTACGAACTATGGCTACACCTTC.